The 9 T cell receptor beta chains listed next were all sequenced from one sample in a study of OX40 agonist ivuxolimab in advanced cancers. Libraries were prepared by immunoSEQ multiplex PCR; TCRdb keeps only in-frame clonotypes and omits some of them. Here the sample spans fewer than 80,000 clones, over 60% being singletons. Sequences were derived from CD4+ or CD8+ T cells sorted from blood, sampled in a trial of the OX40 agonist ivuxolimab. The receptor source for this set is an adult with an advanced solid tumor such as melanoma, head and neck, liver or kidney cancer.

The V call is TRBV6-1, the J call TRBJ2-7; a weak D match, TRBD1 (6 bases). Germline CDR1 and CDR2: MNHNS and SASEGT. The CDR3 has 12 amino acids. V lost 0 bases and J lost 8, with 8 bases in between. DNA for the CDR3: TGTGCCAGCAGTGAAGCTTGGGGGCAGCAGTACTTC. Encoded protein: CASSEAWGQQYF.

This rearrangement joins TRBV28 to TRBJ2-1; TRBD1 matches 11 bases. The CDR3 is 15 residues long. Per the germline V gene, CDR1 is MDHEN and CDR2 is SYDVKM. The V gene end was trimmed by 4 bases and the J gene end by 7 bases; junction bases not matched to a gene: 6. DNA of the CDR3: TGTGCCAGCAGTTCGCTGGGACAGGGGGTAAATGAGCAGTTCTTC. Encoded protein: CASSSLGQGVNEQFF.

This chain joins TRBV11-2 and TRBJ2-1; D uncertain. Germline V lookup: CDR1 SGHAT, CDR2 FQNNGV. This CDR3 contains 15 residues. With 5 bases removed from V and 5 bases from J, the gap between germline ends came to 16 bases. As DNA, the CDR3 is TGTGCCAGCAGCCCCACGCCGTCAGAACACAATGAGCAGTTCTTC. Its protein product is CASSPTPSEHNEQFF.

The V and J genes are TRBV19 and TRBJ1-4; 12 nucleotides line up with TRBD1. The CDR3 totals 17 residues. After removal of 5 bases from V and 0 bases from J, the junction contained 4 bases not matched to a gene. Germline CDR1 reads LNHDA; CDR2 reads SQIVND (reference sequence). The CDR3 is CASSSGQGASTNEKLFF. CDR3 nucleotides: TGTGCCAGTAGTTCGGGACAGGGGGCCTCAACTAATGAAAAACTGTTTTTT.

The V and J genes are TRBV9 and TRBJ2-5; 11 bases fit TRBD2. The CDR3 runs 16 residues. CDR1 and CDR2 from the germline V gene are SGDLS and YYNGEE. The V gene end was trimmed by 0 bases and the J gene end by 2 bases; junction bases not matched to a gene: 3. The CDR3 reads CASSVVASGGQETQYF. The CDR3 bases are TGTGCCAGCAGCGTAGTGGCTAGCGGGGGGCAAGAGACCCAGTACTTC.

V usage is TRBV19 and J usage is TRBJ2-3; D call uncertain. Germline V gene data show CDR1 as LNHDA and CDR2 as SQIVND (reference sequence). This CDR3 contains 15 residues. Trimming removed 7 bases from V and 1 base from J, with 15 bases in between. The CDR3 DNA sequence: TGTGCCAGTACCCGGATAGGAGATGGCACAGATACGCAGTATTTT. This translates into CASTRIGDGTDTQYF.

The rearrangement uses TRBV14 and TRBJ1-3; 8 nucleotides match TRBD1. Germline values: CDR1 SGHDN, CDR2 FVKESK. Trimming removed 0 bases from V and 3 bases from J; junction bases left unmatched: 7. This CDR3 has 17 amino acids. The CDR3 region is CASSQDRQGNIGNTIYF. The CDR3 nucleotides are TGTGCCAGCAGCCAAGATCGACAGGGGAACATTGGAAACACCATATATTTT. Full variable domain (missing parts from reference TRBV14 and TRBJ1-3): EAGVTQFPSHSVIEKGQTVTLRCDPISGHDNLYWYRRVMGKEIKFLLHFVKESKQDESGMPNNRFLAERTGGTYSTLKVQPAELEDSGVYFCASSQDRQGNIGNTIYFGEGSWLTVV.

V gene TRBV4-2 combines with J gene TRBJ1-2; possible D gene TRBD1, 6 bases. The V gene's germline CDR1 is LGHNA and CDR2 YNFKEQ. The CDR3 runs to 14 residues. The V and J ends lost 4 bases and 6 bases respectively, with 15 bases between them. This chain's CDR3 is CASSPQGSQHGYTF. For the CDR3, the DNA is TGTGCCAGCAGCCCCCAGGGGAGTCAACATGGCTACACCTTC.

On this clone itself: Other DNA sequences in this specimen translate into the identical CDR3. The chain combines TRBV7-2 with TRBJ2-7, with TRBD1 matching 12 bases. CDR1 SGHTA and CDR2 FQGNSA come from the germline V gene. This CDR3 is built from 17 residues. V was clipped by 5 bases and J by 4 bases; unmatched bases: 12. CDR3: CASSLVTGTGGGYEQYF. The CDR3 DNA sequence: TGTGCCAGCAGCCTAGTTACCGGGACAGGGGGCGGGTACGAGCAGTACTTC.